This TCR beta chain is drawn from a study of beta chain features in type 1 diabetes. Trimming cost V 1 base and J 6 bases, with 16 bases left between them. CDR3 size: 15 residues. Germline-derived CDR1 and CDR2 are SGHRS and YFSETQ. Every isolated RNA sample was fully reverse transcribed, so sequencing captured expressed TCRB transcripts. TCRdb's table, derived via immunoSEQ multiplex PCR, lists solely in-frame clones and lacks some. The sample lists more than 150,000 clones, about 13% occurring once. This clonotype was obtained from a woman in her late teens or twenties in good health. The rearrangement links TRBV5-1 to TRBJ1-1, with D possibly matching TRBD1 (6 bases). The specimen was central memory CD4+ T cells from blood. CDR3 sequence reads: CASSLTGTRRSEAFF. The CDR3 nucleotides are TGCGCCAGCAGCTTGACAGGGACCAGGCGATCTGAAGCTTTCTTT.